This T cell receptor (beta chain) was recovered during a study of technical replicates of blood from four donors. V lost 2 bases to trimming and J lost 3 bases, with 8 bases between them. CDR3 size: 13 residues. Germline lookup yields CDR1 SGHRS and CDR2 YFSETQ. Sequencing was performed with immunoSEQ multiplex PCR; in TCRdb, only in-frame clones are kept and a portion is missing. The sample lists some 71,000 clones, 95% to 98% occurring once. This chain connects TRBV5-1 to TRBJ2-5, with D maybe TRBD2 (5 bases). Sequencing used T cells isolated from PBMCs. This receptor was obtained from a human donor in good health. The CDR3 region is CASSFGGEETQYF. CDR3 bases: TGCGCCAGCAGCTTCGGAGGCGAAGAGACCCAGTACTTC.